The rows below give T cell receptor beta chains drawn from one sample of a study of blood T cells in healthy people across ages. Each CDR3 protein is one row after TCRdb ran MiXCR on the 5' RACE reads. The sample has roughly 2 million distinct CDR3 sequences, around 48% seen once; the top ten hold around 2.1%. Material: blood. The source of these receptors is a woman between 35 and 50 years old in good health. Each CDR3 is given with its conserved first and last residue. A D gene is named only where the DNA matches it firmly. Clone size is given for some rows only: seen once, a few or many times, or a class if the clone is expanded.

V	J	size	D	CDR3	DNA
TRBV12-3/TRBV12-4	TRBJ2-1	many	.	CASSLATYNEQFF	TGTGCCAGCAGTTTGGCGACTTACAATGAGCAGTTCTTC
TRBV14	TRBJ2-5	.	TRBD1	CASSPKTGQVGETQYF	TGTGCCAGCAGCCCCAAGACAGGGCAGGTTGGAGAGACCCAGTACTTC
TRBV6-5	TRBJ2-1	.	TRBD2	CASRRGLAGGNEQFF	TGTGCCAGCAGACGGGGACTAGCGGGGGGGAATGAGCAGTTCTTC
TRBV7-2	TRBJ1-4	once	.	CASSRGDEKLFF	TGTGCCAGCAGCCGCGGGGATGAAAAACTGTTTTTT
TRBV4-3	TRBJ2-3	.	TRBD2	CASSQGPAGAVADTQYF	TGCGCCAGCAGCCAAGGTCCAGCGGGGGCGGTGGCAGATACGCAGTATTTT
TRBV4-3	TRBJ2-7	.	.	CASSQTQGVEQYF	TGCGCCAGCAGCCAGACACAGGGAGTCGAGCAGTACTTC
TRBV20-1	TRBJ2-7	few	.	CSASGTYPYEQYF	TGCAGTGCTTCCGGGACTTACCCCTACGAGCAGTACTTC
TRBV11-2	TRBJ1-1	.	TRBD1	CASSFRTGSSTEAFF	TGTGCCAGCAGCTTCAGGACAGGGTCATCCACTGAAGCTTTCTTT
TRBV24-1	TRBJ1-4	once	TRBD1	CATGQGGRGEKLFF	TGTGCCACCGGCCAGGGGGGACGAGGAGAAAAACTGTTTTTT
TRBV20-1	TRBJ2-3	.	TRBD1	CSAQSGQGSTDTQYF	TGCAGTGCCCAGTCGGGACAGGGTAGCACAGATACGCAGTATTTT
TRBV21-1	TRBJ2-7	few	.	CASSLIRGSGALSYEQYF	TGTGCCAGCAGTCTTATCCGCGGTAGCGGGGCCCTCTCCTACGAGCAGTACTTC
TRBV20-1	TRBJ2-3	.	.	CSAPQTFGTDTQYF	TGCAGTGCTCCCCAAACGTTCGGCACAGATACGCAGTATTTT
TRBV4-1	TRBJ1-5	.	.	CASSQSQGSNQPQHF	TGCGCCAGCAGCCAATCCCAGGGGAGCAATCAGCCCCAGCATTTT
TRBV7-9	TRBJ2-3	.	.	CASSWGSPDTQYF	TGTGCCAGCAGCTGGGGGTCCCCAGATACGCAGTATTTT
TRBV5-1	TRBJ2-1	once	.	CASSLGGRGTHNEQFF	TGCGCCAGCAGCTTGGGGGGCCGGGGCACCCACAATGAGCAGTTCTTC
TRBV7-2	TRBJ1-6	few	.	CASSLGTSGSPLHF	TGTGCCAGCAGCTTAGGCACGAGCGGTTCACCCCTCCACTTT
TRBV20-1	TRBJ2-5	.	TRBD2	CSARGTSSETQYF	TGCAGTGCTAGGGGGACTAGCTCGGAGACCCAGTACTTC
TRBV10-3	TRBJ2-5	.	TRBD1	CAIKEGAGETQYF	TGTGCCATCAAAGAGGGGGCGGGAGAGACCCAGTACTTC
TRBV3-1	TRBJ2-5	.	.	CASSQFNTQETQYF	TGTGCCAGCAGCCAATTTAACACACAAGAGACCCAGTACTTC
TRBV20-1	TRBJ2-5	.	TRBD1	CSASSHRGTGQETQYF	TGCAGTGCTAGCTCCCACCGCGGGACAGGGCAAGAGACCCAGTACTTC
TRBV11-2	TRBJ2-5	.	TRBD2	CASSTGLAGGRGETQYF	TGTGCCAGCAGCACGGGACTAGCGGGGGGACGGGGAGAGACCCAGTACTTC
TRBV4-3	TRBJ2-4	.	TRBD1	CASSQAIRQGAKNIQYF	TGCGCCAGCAGCCAAGCAATCCGACAGGGAGCCAAAAACATTCAGTACTTC
TRBV27	TRBJ2-3	few	.	CASSLSWGTTDTQYF	TGTGCCAGCAGTTTATCATGGGGCACTACAGATACGCAGTATTTT
TRBV5-5	TRBJ2-5	.	.	CASSLVTRMETQYF	TGTGCCAGCAGCTTGGTAACCAGGATGGAGACCCAGTACTTC
TRBV4-3	TRBJ1-2	.	.	CASSQDQRGWRYTF	TGCGCCAGTAGCCAAGATCAAAGGGGGTGGCGCTACACCTTC
TRBV7-2	TRBJ2-4	many	.	CASSRNALGNIQYF	TGTGCCAGCAGCCGAAACGCCCTTGGGAACATTCAGTACTTC
TRBV20-1	TRBJ1-2	once	TRBD1	CSASGPRGTGGWGYTF	TGCAGTGCTAGCGGCCCGCGGGGGACAGGGGGCTGGGGCTACACCTTC
TRBV6-1	TRBJ2-7	few	TRBD2	CASTQRGLAGGLTYEQYF	TGTGCCAGCACCCAAAGGGGACTAGCGGGGGGACTCACCTACGAGCAGTACTTC
TRBV20-1	TRBJ2-6	few	TRBD2	CSARDWATSVSGANVLTF	TGCAGTGCTAGAGACTGGGCCACTAGCGTCTCTGGGGCCAACGTCCTGACTTTC
TRBV6-5	TRBJ1-2	.	.	CASRTTRDNYGYTF	TGTGCCAGCAGAACAACAAGGGATAACTATGGCTACACCTTC
TRBV6-1	TRBJ2-5	.	.	CASQRTQETRYF	TGTGCCAGCCAAAGAACCCAAGAGACCCGGTACTTC